The following is a T cell receptor beta chain sequence with its context. This table comes from immunoSEQ multiplex PCR, and its TCRdb copy is limited to in-frame clones, with some not included. The sample yields about 60,000 clones, 87% seen once. The data are from a study of technical replicates of blood from several donors. The CDR3 spans 13 residues. Deletions cut 0 bases from V and 7 bases from J, with 7 bases between. The V gene's germline CDR1 is LGHNA and CDR2 YSLEER. The source is a human donor in good health. Some clones in this sample may be carry-over from other donors' samples. The rearrangement joins TRBV4-3 to TRBJ2-1; D ambiguous. Sequencing input: PBMCs. As DNA, the CDR3 is TGCGCCAGCAGCCAAGAAGAGAGAAATGAGCAGTTCTTC. It specifies CASSQEERNEQFF.